This T cell receptor (beta chain) is from a study of blood T cell repertoires in COVID-19. Study as a whole: Samples taken during acute and convalescent COVID-19 were collected in the United States, Italy and Spain. From T cells, B-cell-depleted T cells, or PBMCs came the material, which was cDNA or gDNA.

The authors' processing: Using reference gene primer amplification, nucleated cell counts were estimated. Assay: immunoSEQ multiplex PCR; the TCRdb copy retains only in-frame clones and omits some. Clonal size and the V and J genes are those of that table, whereas D and trimming came from the DNA. The top ten clones hold more than 5% of a sample with 150,000 to 200,000 clones, roughly 80% of them seen once. Germline V lookup: CDR1 SGDLS, CDR2 YYNGEE. The CDR3 length is 16 residues. V lost 0 bases and J 2 bases, leaving 11 bases between the germline ends. Sequencing was done on a sample of peripheral blood. The TCR comes from a woman aged 30 to 39 with acute or convalescent COVID-19. The V gene is TRBV9, the J gene TRBJ2-2; the D gene is possibly TRBD1 (6 bases). CDR3 sequence reads: CASSVVAGTNTGELFF. The CDR3 DNA follows: TGTGCCAGCAGCGTAGTAGCAGGGACAAACACCGGGGAGCTGTTTTTT.